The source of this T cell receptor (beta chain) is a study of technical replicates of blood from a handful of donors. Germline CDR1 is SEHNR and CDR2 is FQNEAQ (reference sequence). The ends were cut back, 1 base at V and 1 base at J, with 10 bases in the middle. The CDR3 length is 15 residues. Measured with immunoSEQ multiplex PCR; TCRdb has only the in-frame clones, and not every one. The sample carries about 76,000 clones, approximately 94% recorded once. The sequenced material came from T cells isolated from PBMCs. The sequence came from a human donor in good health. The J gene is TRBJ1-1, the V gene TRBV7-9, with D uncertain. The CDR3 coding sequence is TGTGCCAGCAGCTTAGAGGTAGGGAGGAACACTGAAGCTTTCTTT. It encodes CASSLEVGRNTEAFF.